A selection of T cell receptor beta chains follows, all from one sample in a study of tumor-infiltrating lymphocytes in primary liver carcinoma. TCRdb reprocessed the multiplex PCR reads via MiXCR and lists one record per CDR3 protein. The sample lists 95,000 to 150,000 distinct CDR3 sequences; 50% to 65% were seen once. What was sequenced was liver tumor tissue from sampling region 1. All receptors derive from a woman aged 60-75 years with primary liver carcinoma and hepatitis B virus infection. Both conserved end residues are part of each CDR3. A D gene is named only where the DNA matches it firmly. For some rows the clone size is stated as once, few or many, or as a class when expanded; others skip it.

d_call | clone_size | j_call | v_call | cdr3_nt | cdr3_aa
- | - | TRBJ1-2 | TRBV28 | TGTGCCAGCAGTTCCCCCAACACCCTCGGGCGGGGCTACACCTTC | CASSSPNTLGRGYTF
- | many | TRBJ2-7 | TRBV11-3 | TGTGCCAGCAGCTTGCGGGACGGGAGCTGCGAGCAGTACTTC | CASSLRDGSCEQYF
- | few | TRBJ2-3 | TRBV4-2 | TGTGCAAGCAGCCCGGTAGCGGAGGGGTCAGATACGCAGTATTTT | CASSPVAEGSDTQYF
- | many | TRBJ2-7 | TRBV6-5 | TGTGCCAGCAGACCGACCCCGGGACGGGAGTCGTACGAGCAGTACTTC | CASRPTPGRESYEQYF
- | - | TRBJ2-7 | TRBV11-1 | TGTGACAGCAGCCTAAGTACAGCCATTTTCTACGAGCAGTACTTC | CDSSLSTAIFYEQYF
- | - | TRBJ2-7 | TRBV10-1 | TGCGCCTGCAGCGCTAATCAAGCGCGGGATTTCATCGAGCAGTACTTC | CACSANQARDFIEQYF
TRBD1 | - | TRBJ1-5 | TRBV28 | TGTGCCAGCAGTTTATGGGACAGGGGGAAGAGAGGCACAGATACGCAGCATTTT | CASSLWDRGKRGTDTQHF
- | - | TRBJ2-1 | TRBV7-3 | TGTGCCAGCAGCTCCCTATTCGGAAATGAGCAGTTCTTC | CASSSLFGNEQFF
TRBD1 | - | TRBJ2-3 | TRBV11-2 | TGTGCCAGCAACCCAGTGACAGGGCTGGCAGATACGCAGTATTTT | CASNPVTGLADTQYF
TRBD1 | - | TRBJ2-3 | TRBV11-3 | TGTGCCAGCAGCCCCGGGACAGGGGGCAACGGAACAGATACGCAGTATTTT | CASSPGTGGNGTDTQYF
- | once | TRBJ2-3 | TRBV7-8 | TGTGCCAGCAGCGTAGGATTCGCCACAGATACGCAGTATTTT | CASSVGFATDTQYF
- | few | TRBJ2-7 | TRBV6-6 | TGTGCCAGCAGTCACTCGCGGGGGCCCTACGAGCAGTACTTC | CASSHSRGPYEQYF
- | few | TRBJ2-5 | TRBV14 | TGTGCCAGCAGCCAAGATCCCCTCCCCCACCAAGAGACCCAGTACTTC | CASSQDPLPHQETQYF
- | - | TRBJ1-2 | TRBV11-3 | TGTGCCAGCAGCCATATCGGCAGGAAGGGTGGCTACAGCTTC | CASSHIGRKGGYSF
- | - | TRBJ1-2 | TRBV11-2 | TGTGCCAGCAGTCCTGGGGGCAGTTACTATGGCTACACCTTC | CASSPGGSYYGYTF
- | once | TRBJ2-7 | TRBV11-2 | TGTGCCAGCAGCTTAGCGTCGGGGGCACGAGACTACGAGCATTACTTC | CASSLASGARDYEHYF
- | once | TRBJ2-1 | TRBV11-2 | TGTGCCAGCAGCTGGATTAGCGAGGCAGAGCAGCTCTTC | CASSWISEAEQLF
TRBD2 | once | TRBJ2-4 | TRBV11-2 | TGTGCCAGCAGCTCTAGCGGGAGAAACATTCAGTACTTC | CASSSSGRNIQYF
- | - | TRBJ1-1 | TRBV7-9 | TGTGCCATCCACGGGGAGGGGGGGAACACTGAAGCTTTCTTT | CAIHGEGGNTEAFF
- | - | TRBJ2-7 | TRBV11-1 | TGTGTCAGCAGCTGGGGCGGGACGAGGACCTGCGAGCTGTACTTC | CVSSWGGTRTCELYF
TRBD1 | - | TRBJ2-2 | TRBV12-3/TRBV12-4 | TGTGCCAGCACTTCGCAAAGTGGGACAGGTCGAACCGGGGAGCTGTTTTTT | CASTSQSGTGRTGELFF
TRBD1 | many | TRBJ1-4 | TRBV4-1 | TGCGCCAGCAGCCAAGATAGTCAACCGGGACAGGATGAAAAACTGTTTTTT | CASSQDSQPGQDEKLFF
- | - | TRBJ2-2 | TRBV11-2 | TGTGTCAGCAGCTTAAGGGGGACCGGGGAGCTGTTTTTT | CVSSLRGTGELFF
- | many | TRBJ2-1 | TRBV29-1 | TGCAGCGTTGGAGGGCCGAGGGGAGTCAATGAGCAGTTCTTC | CSVGGPRGVNEQFF
TRBD1 | - | TRBJ1-5 | TRBV19 | TGTGCCAGTACCGACAGGGGCGGAAGCAATCAGCCCCAGCATTTT | CASTDRGGSNQPQHF
- | many | TRBJ1-6 | TRBV6-5 | TGTGCCAGCAGTTACCGACAGGAAAATTCACCCCTCCACTTT | CASSYRQENSPLHF
- | once | TRBJ2-1 | TRBV4-1 | TGCGCCAGCAGCCAACCCAGACTTGCGGGGAATATTAATGAGCAGTTCTTC | CASSQPRLAGNINEQFF
- | - | TRBJ2-3 | TRBV11-3 | TGTGACAGCAGCTTAGATAGACATACTACGGATACGCAGTATTTT | CDSSLDRHTTDTQYF
- | - | TRBJ2-1 | TRBV10-3 | TGTGCCATCAGTACTAGGAGGGATCACAATGAGCAGTTCTTC | CAISTRRDHNEQFF
TRBD1 | - | TRBJ2-7 | TRBV11-3 | TGTGTCAGCAGCCTGGGAACAGGGGGCAACTACGAGCAGTACTTC | CVSSLGTGGNYEQYF
TRBD2 | - | TRBJ2-2 | TRBV11-3 | TGTGCCAGCAGCTTAGGGGGATCCCGTCCGGGGGGGCCGTTTTTT | CASSLGGSRPGGPFF
- | once | TRBJ2-7 | TRBV11-1 | TGTGCCAGCAGCCGATTACATGGGCCCGCCTATGAGCAGTACTTC | CASSRLHGPAYEQYF
- | - | TRBJ2-6 | TRBV29-1 | TGCAGCGTCGGCGGATCCTCTGGGACCAATGTCCTGACTTTC | CSVGGSSGTNVLTF
- | - | TRBJ2-3 | TRBV7-3 | TGTGCCAGCAGCTTAGGCACAGATAGGCAGTATTTT | CASSLGTDRQYF
TRBD1 | - | TRBJ2-1 | TRBV7-3 | TGTGCCAGCAGCTTCGGACAGGGGGGGTTCAATGAGCAGTTCTTC | CASSFGQGGFNEQFF
- | - | TRBJ2-7 | TRBV11-2 | TGTGCCAGCAGACCACTGACCGAGCAGTACTTC | CASRPLTEQYF
- | - | TRBJ2-5 | TRBV2 | TGTGCCAGCAACTCCCAAACAAAAGAGACCCAGTACTTC | CASNSQTKETQYF
- | few | TRBJ2-5 | TRBV28 | TGTGCCAGCAACGTGGGTGGGGAAGAGACCCAGTACTTC | CASNVGGEETQYF
- | - | TRBJ2-5 | TRBV11-2 | TGTGTCAGCAGCGTGACTGGCGGGGTTGTAGAGACCCAGAACTTC | CVSSVTGGVVETQNF
- | - | TRBJ1-5 | TRBV11-2 | TGTGTCAGAAGGACGGTTAGCAATCAGCCTCAGCATTTT | CVRRTVSNQPQHF
TRBD2 | many | TRBJ2-7 | TRBV6-2/TRBV6-3 | TGTGCCAGCAGTTACTCGGCGGGAGGGCCTTGGGAGCAGTACTTC | CASSYSAGGPWEQYF
TRBD1 | few | TRBJ1-4 | TRBV6-5 | TGTGTCAGCACCGACAGACAGGGGATGTGGGAAAAACTGTTTTTT | CVSTDRQGMWEKLFF
- | - | TRBJ2-2 | TRBV5-1 | TGCGCCAGCAGCTTGGAGAAAGGGAGGACAGCTCGCACCGGGGAGGTGTTTTTT | CASSLEKGRTARTGEVFF